This T cell receptor beta chain was sequenced for a study of T cell clonotyping in hematopoietic cell transplantation. Overall study findings and caveats: Pathologically expanded recipient clonotypes increased progressively from day 30 to day 180 as diversity fell. Few recipient clonotypes overlapped donors; over 95% were de novo at given depth.

V lost 1 base and J 4 bases, leaving 13 bases between the germline ends. The CDR3 totals 15 residues. Germline CDR1 and CDR2: LGHNA and YSLEER. Recipient blood drawn about 28 days pretransplant and days 30, 100, 180 after. On this clone: The antigen is undetermined.

Sequencing was performed with immunoSEQ multiplex PCR; in TCRdb, only in-frame clones are kept and a portion is missing. The profile shows over 7,500 clones, 84% of them singletons. This TCR derives from a male patient in his sixties or seventies who had an allogeneic stem cell transplant from an unrelated donor, so the T cells may come from the graft donor. Some clones in this sample may be carry-over from other donors' samples. The sample here was PBMCs, taken at the time of graft-versus-host disease after allogeneic stem cell transplant. This chain uses TRBV4-3 with TRBJ2-5; D is perhaps TRBD1 (7 bases). CDR3 bases: TGCGCCAGCAGCCAAGGTTACAGGGGAGGAGAGACCCAGTACTTC. Its protein product is CASSQGYRGGETQYF.